This T cell receptor (beta chain) was documented in a study of CD8+ T cells in alopecia areata. The CDR3 is 14 amino acids. The germline CDR1 and CDR2 sequences are SEHNR and FQNEAQ (reference sequence). Trimming shortened V by 5 bases and J by 4 bases, and 14 bases separated the two germline ends. Reverse transcription of extracted RNA yielded cDNA, which provided the sequencing template. Here immunoSEQ multiplex PCR was the method, and the copy in TCRdb shows in-frame clones only, minus some. In the table there are around 86,000 clones, around three quarters of which are singletons. Stated treatment: oral pan-JAK inhibitor, 5-10 mg twice daily.

The chain combines TRBV7-9 with TRBJ2-5; no firm D call. The clonotype originates from a human donor with alopecia areata. Sequences were derived from CD8+ T cells sorted from blood, sampled around week 44, from a patient treated with tofacitinib. The CDR3 loop is CASSPRSGRETQYF. CDR3 nucleotides: TGTGCCAGCAGCCCTCGGTCGGGCCGAGAGACCCAGTACTTC.